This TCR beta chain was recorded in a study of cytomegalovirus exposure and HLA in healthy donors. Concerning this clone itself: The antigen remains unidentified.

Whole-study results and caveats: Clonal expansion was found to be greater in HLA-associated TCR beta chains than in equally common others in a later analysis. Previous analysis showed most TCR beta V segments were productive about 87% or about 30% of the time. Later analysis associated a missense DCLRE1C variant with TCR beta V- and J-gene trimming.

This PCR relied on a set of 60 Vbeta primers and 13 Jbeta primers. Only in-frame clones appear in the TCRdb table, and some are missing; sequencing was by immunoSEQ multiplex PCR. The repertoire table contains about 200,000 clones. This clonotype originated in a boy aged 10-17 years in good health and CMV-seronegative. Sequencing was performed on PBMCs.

CDR3 nucleotide sequence: TGCGCCAGCAGCCAAGGACGGGCGGGGGGGCCCTCTGAGACCCAGTACTTC. Its protein product is CASSQGRAGGPSETQYF. The gene calls are TRBV4-3 and TRBJ2-5; 9 bases are a match to TRBD2. The CDR3 runs to 17 residues. The V segment lost 1 base and the J segment 5 bases; nucleotides outside the gene matches: 11. In germline, CDR1 is LGHNA, CDR2 YSLEER.